This TCR beta chain was sequenced for a study of blood T cell repertoires in COVID-19. Whole-study context: The United States, Italy and Spain supplied acute and convalescent COVID-19 samples. From T cells, B-cell-depleted T cells, or PBMCs came the material, which was cDNA or gDNA.

Source study methods: Amplification of reference gene primers was used by the study to estimate nucleated cell counts. Data came from immunoSEQ multiplex PCR; TCRdb stores just in-frame clones and leaves some out. Clonal size and the V and J genes are those of that table, whereas D and trimming came from the DNA. The data hold about 140,000 clones, with under 90% observed a single time. The germline V gene has CDR1 SGHDN and CDR2 FVKESK. The CDR3 runs to 12 residues. V gave up 1 base and J gave up 8 bases, with 8 bases separating them. V is TRBV14 and J is TRBJ1-2; tentative D call: TRBD1 (5 bases). The TCR originated in a man aged 65-85 years who had recovered from COVID-19. The sequenced material came from peripheral blood. CDR3 protein: CASSQARVGYTF. In DNA form, the CDR3 reads TGTGCCAGCAGCCAAGCCAGGGTCGGCTACACCTTC.